This T cell receptor (beta chain) was observed in a study of OX40 agonist ivuxolimab in advanced cancers. The overall study: Patient treatment consisted of intravenous ivuxolimab administration every 2 weeks at 0.01 to 10 mg/kg. At approximately 80% male, the cohort had a mean age of about 60 years, ranging from about 20 to 79. Regarding the study as a whole: Nonresponders included some who also had low normalized T-cell clonal expansion.

CDR1 is ENHRY and CDR2 is SYGVKD in the germline V gene. V was pared by 0 bases and J by 5 bases, with 10 bases between. This CDR3 spans 15 amino acids. Only in-frame clones appear in the TCRdb table, and some are missing; sequencing was by immunoSEQ multiplex PCR. The data show some 64,000 clones, more than 70% seen once. This clone was seen only once. Its antigen remains unidentified. Autoimmune disease history or systemic immunosuppression excluded patients. The receptor comes from an adult with an advanced solid tumor such as melanoma, head and neck, liver or kidney cancer. The V gene is TRBV10-3, the J gene TRBJ1-4; D gene ambiguous. The sequencing used CD4+ or CD8+ T cells sorted from blood, collected in a trial of the OX40 agonist ivuxolimab. The CDR3 loop reads CAISESRTENEKLFF. The CDR3 coding sequence is TGTGCCATCAGTGAGTCCCGGACGGAGAATGAAAAACTGTTTTTT.